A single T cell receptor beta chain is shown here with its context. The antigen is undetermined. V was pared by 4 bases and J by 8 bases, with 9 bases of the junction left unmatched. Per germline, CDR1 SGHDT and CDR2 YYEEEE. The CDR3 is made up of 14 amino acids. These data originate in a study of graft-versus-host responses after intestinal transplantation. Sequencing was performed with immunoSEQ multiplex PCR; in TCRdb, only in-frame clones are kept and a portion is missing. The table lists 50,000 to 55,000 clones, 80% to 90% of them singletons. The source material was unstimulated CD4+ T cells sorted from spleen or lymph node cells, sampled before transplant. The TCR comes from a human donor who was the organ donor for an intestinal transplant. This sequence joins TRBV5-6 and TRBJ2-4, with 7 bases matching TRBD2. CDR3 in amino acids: CASSGGLAGDIQYF. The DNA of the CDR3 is TGTGCCAGCAGCGGTGGGTTGGCGGGGGACATTCAGTACTTC.